A selection of T cell receptor beta chains follows, all from one sample in a study of cytomegalovirus exposure and HLA in healthy donors. The protocol was immunoSEQ multiplex PCR, while the TCRdb copy is restricted to in-frame clones and leaves out a portion. Among roughly 160,000 clones listed, over 60% were seen once. The sequenced material came from PBMCs. The source is a woman in her thirties in good health and CMV-seronegative. CDR3s include the opening cysteine and the closing phenylalanine or tryptophan. The D gene is left open where the match is weak. Some rows mark clone size as missing; the rest say once, few, many or name a class of expanded clone.

NA,TRBD1,TRBJ2-1,TRBV7-2,TGTGCCAGCAGCTACGGACAGGGGGGAGAGCAGTTCTTC,CASSYGQGGEQFF
few,NA,TRBJ1-3,TRBV6-1,TGTGCCATTTGGGGGGAAGTCACCATATATTTT,CAIWGEVTIYF
few,TRBD1,TRBJ1-2,TRBV7-8,TGTGCCAGCAGCTTAACACAGGGGGCTGGATCGTACTATGGCTACACCTTC,CASSLTQGAGSYYGYTF
NA,TRBD1,TRBJ1-5,TRBV30,TGTGCCTGGAGCCCCCAGGGGGACCAGCCCCAGCATTTT,CAWSPQGDQPQHF
NA,TRBD1,TRBJ2-1,TRBV19,TGTGCCAGTAGTTTCCCGGGACAGGGTTTTAATGAGCAGTTCTTC,CASSFPGQGFNEQFF
NA,NA,TRBJ1-2,TRBV7-8,TGTGCCAGCAGCTTCAACGTAGACCAGGGAATCGGCTATGGCTACACCTTC,CASSFNVDQGIGYGYTF
NA,NA,TRBJ2-7,TRBV5-4,TGTGCCAGCAGCTTAAGGGGTTCCTACGAGCAGTACTTC,CASSLRGSYEQYF
NA,NA,TRBJ1-5,TRBV28,TGTGCCAGCAGCGAAACCAGGGGCCCGATTAGCAATCAGCCCCAGCATTTT,CASSETRGPISNQPQHF
NA,TRBD1,TRBJ2-5,TRBV9,TGTGCCAGCAGCAGAGGACAGGGTCAATTAGAGACCCAGTACTTC,CASSRGQGQLETQYF
NA,TRBD2,TRBJ2-5,TRBV13,TGTGCCAGCAGCCCCGGGGAGGGGACCCAGTACTTC,CASSPGEGTQYF
NA,TRBD2,TRBJ2-3,TRBV7-8,TGTGCCAGCAGCGGGACTAGCGGGAGCCCAGATACGCAGTATTTT,CASSGTSGSPDTQYF
NA,NA,TRBJ1-1,TRBV6-1,TGTGCCAGCAGTGATAATCCCGAGGACACTGAAGCTTTCTTT,CASSDNPEDTEAFF
NA,NA,TRBJ2-1,TRBV19,TGTGCCAGTAATACAGGTTCCTACAATGAGCAGTTCTTC,CASNTGSYNEQFF
NA,TRBD2,TRBJ2-5,TRBV19,TGTGCCAGTAGTCCTACGGGGGGGGAGACCCAGTACTTC,CASSPTGGETQYF
once,TRBD1,TRBJ2-2,TRBV7-9,TGTGCCAGCAGCCCCAGGTTAGGGGGCGGGACCGGGGAGCTGTTTTTT,CASSPRLGGGTGELFF
NA,TRBD2,TRBJ2-1,TRBV9,TGTGCCAGCAGCCCCCTAGCGGGAGGTTACAATGAGCAGTTCTTC,CASSPLAGGYNEQFF
few,NA,TRBJ2-1,TRBV7-3,TGTGCCAGCAGCCCCGAGGGACTCGACTCCTACAATGAGCAGTTCTTC,CASSPEGLDSYNEQFF
NA,NA,TRBJ2-6,TRBV19,TGTGCCAGTAGTGAAGGGGGAGTGCCGGTTGGGGCCAACGTCCTGACTTTC,CASSEGGVPVGANVLTF
NA,TRBD1,TRBJ1-1,TRBV9,TGTGCCAGCAGCGCCCCGGGACAGGGGGCTGGCACTGAAGCTTTCTTT,CASSAPGQGAGTEAFF
NA,NA,TRBJ2-3,TRBV4-2,TGTGCCAGCAGCCAAGTAGGCACAGATACGCAGTATTTT,CASSQVGTDTQYF
NA,TRBD1,TRBJ1-1,TRBV7-3,TGTGCCAGCAGCTTAATTCGACAGGGGAACACTGAAGCTTTCTTT,CASSLIRQGNTEAFF
NA,TRBD1,TRBJ1-2,TRBV18,TGTGCCAGCTCAGCGGACAGGGCCTCGAGCTATGGCTACCCCTTC,CASSADRASSYGYPF
NA,TRBD2,TRBJ2-7,TRBV11-3,TGTGCCAGCAGCCTAGGGACTAACCCAGCCTACGAGCAGTACTTC,CASSLGTNPAYEQYF
few,TRBD1,TRBJ2-7,TRBV2,TGTGCCAGCAACGGGGGCCAGGGGGCTTCCTACGAGCAGTACTTC,CASNGGQGASYEQYF
NA,NA,TRBJ1-1,TRBV29-1,TGCAGCGTCTCGGAGGGTCTGAACACTGAAGCTTTCTTT,CSVSEGLNTEAFF
once,NA,TRBJ2-3,TRBV4-2,TGTGCCAGCAGCCAAACCGCCTTGGGAGGTGGCACAGATACGCAGTATTTT,CASSQTALGGGTDTQYF
NA,NA,TRBJ1-1,TRBV29-1,TGCAGCTCCTCCTCAGGGGTTCCCACCACTGAAGCTTTCTTT,CSSSSGVPTTEAFF
NA,TRBD2,TRBJ2-7,TRBV6-5,TGTGCCAGCAGTTGGACTAGTGAGGTCCACGAGCAGTACTTC,CASSWTSEVHEQYF
NA,NA,TRBJ1-1,TRBV5-6,TGTGCCAGCAGCTCCCCTACTCAGGGGATCTTTGAAGCTTTCTTT,CASSSPTQGIFEAFF
NA,NA,TRBJ1-2,TRBV4-1,TGCGCCAGCGGCCAAGGAGGGAATGCAGGGGCCTATGGCTACACCTTC,CASGQGGNAGAYGYTF
NA,NA,TRBJ2-7,TRBV27,TGTGCCAGCAGCCGGGGGTTTAACTACGAGCAGTACTTC,CASSRGFNYEQYF
NA,NA,TRBJ1-3,TRBV27,TGTGCCAGCAGTTTAGGTGGGCCTCCCTCTGGAAACACCATATATTTT,CASSLGGPPSGNTIYF
NA,TRBD1,TRBJ2-1,TRBV19,TGTGCCAGTAGTAGGGACAGGGTCGTCCAGTTCTTC,CASSRDRVVQFF
NA,TRBD1,TRBJ1-5,TRBV7-2,TGTGCCAGCAGCTGGGACAGGGGCGGTCAGCCCCAGCATTTT,CASSWDRGGQPQHF
NA,TRBD2,TRBJ2-1,TRBV28,TGTGCCAGCAGTTTTGGGGTGGGACTAGCGGGAGACAATGAGCAGTTCTTC,CASSFGVGLAGDNEQFF
NA,TRBD2,TRBJ2-1,TRBV30,TGTGCCTGGAAGCGGGAGGGTAATTACAATGAGCAGTTCTTC,CAWKREGNYNEQFF
NA,NA,TRBJ2-4,TRBV5-4,TGTGCCAGCAGCCAGGCTGGGTGGGGAGGTCAGTACTTC,CASSQAGWGGQYF
NA,TRBD2,TRBJ2-1,TRBV28,TGTGCCAGCAGTTTAGAGCGGGAAGTTAATGAGCAGTTCTTC,CASSLEREVNEQFF
NA,TRBD2,TRBJ2-1,TRBV5-1,TGCGCCAGCAGCTCGCTAGCGGAGTCCTACAATGAGCAGTTCTTC,CASSSLAESYNEQFF
NA,NA,TRBJ1-6,TRBV2,TGTGCCAGCAGTGAACTGGGGCCAGGCGTTCAAGCTAAGGCCCTCCACTTT,CASSELGPGVQAKALHF
NA,NA,TRBJ2-2,TRBV25-1,TGTGCCAGCAGTGAACGGCCGGGAGTGAACACCGGGGAGCTGTTTTTT,CASSERPGVNTGELFF
NA,TRBD1,TRBJ2-1,TRBV7-6,TGTGCCAGCAGCTTAGTCGAGTCCCGGGACAGGTTGTTCTTC,CASSLVESRDRLFF
NA,TRBD1,TRBJ2-6,TRBV19,TGTGCCAGTAGTACCTCACACCTTATATGGGACAGGGCTGGCTCTGGGGCCAACGTCCTGACTTTC,CASSTSHLIWDRAGSGANVLTF
NA,TRBD2,TRBJ2-1,TRBV5-1,TGCGCCAGCAGCGCGAACCTGGATTCACGGGGGGACAATGAGCAGTTCTTC,CASSANLDSRGDNEQFF
NA,NA,TRBJ1-2,TRBV5-1,TGCGCCAGCAGCTTGGCCAGTCAGTCGGGAAACGGCTACACCTTC,CASSLASQSGNGYTF
NA,TRBD2,TRBJ2-1,TRBV19,TGTGCCAGTAGTCCTAGCGGGGGCTACAATGAGCAGTTCTTC,CASSPSGGYNEQFF
NA,NA,TRBJ1-1,TRBV6-1,TGTGCCAGCAGTGGACAACCGAACACTGAAGCTTTCTTT,CASSGQPNTEAFF
NA,NA,TRBJ2-1,TRBV15,TGTGCCACCAGCAGTTCCGGGACATCGACTTACAATGAGCAGTTCTTC,CATSSSGTSTYNEQFF
NA,TRBD1,TRBJ2-3,TRBV19,TGTGCCAGTAGTGTACGACAGGGGGGAACAGATACGCAGTATTTT,CASSVRQGGTDTQYF
NA,TRBD1,TRBJ1-1,TRBV5-1,TGCGCCAGCAGGCCTAGACAGGGGAGCACTGAAGCTTTCTTT,CASRPRQGSTEAFF
NA,NA,TRBJ1-6,TRBV7-8,TGTGCCAGCAGCTTTCTCCTCTCCTATAATTCACCCCTCCACTTT,CASSFLLSYNSPLHF
NA,TRBD2,TRBJ2-5,TRBV28,TGTGCCAGCAGTGCAAGACTAGCGGGAGTCGATCAAGAGACCCAGTACTTC,CASSARLAGVDQETQYF
NA,TRBD1,TRBJ2-1,TRBV9,TGTGCCAGCAGCGCGACAAAACAGGGGGCTACCTCCTACAATGAGCAGTTCTTC,CASSATKQGATSYNEQFF
once,NA,TRBJ1-2,TRBV30,TGTGCCTGGAAAGGGGGACCCTTCTATGGCTACACCTTC,CAWKGGPFYGYTF
NA,NA,TRBJ2-7,TRBV27,TGTGCCAGCACGGCAGGTCCAGGCTACGAGCAGTACTTC,CASTAGPGYEQYF
NA,NA,TRBJ1-2,TRBV27,TGTGCCAGCAGTTTCGATGGCATCCACCTCTATGGCTACACCTTC,CASSFDGIHLYGYTF
NA,TRBD1,TRBJ1-1,TRBV5-4,TGTGCCAGCAGCTTGCCAGGGGGCAGGTCTGAAGCTTTCTTT,CASSLPGGRSEAFF
NA,NA,TRBJ2-5,TRBV10-3,TGTGCCAGCAAATTCTCGGGGAGGGAGACCCAGTACTTC,CASKFSGRETQYF
NA,NA,TRBJ2-1,TRBV5-4,TGTGCCAGCAGCGCAGGGGAGTTTGAGCAGTTCTTC,CASSAGEFEQFF
NA,NA,TRBJ2-3,TRBV7-9,TGTGCCAGCAGCAATTATGACAGTATCGGGTTGGATACGCAGTATTTT,CASSNYDSIGLDTQYF